This paragraph covers one TCR beta chain sequence. This receptor's antigen is unknown. No quality values exist for individual bases; no much larger clone is one base distant. Other DNA sequences of this sample code for an identical CDR3. This entry is derived from a study of shared clonotypes between healthy human individuals (dated by TCRdb to the early 2020s). General notes on the study: A couple of women and three men aged 18 to 49 years were included in the cohort. To estimate repertoire size and how much clonotypes are shared between individuals, the study performed deep sequencing of blood TCR repertoires from five healthy adults. For each donor, CD4 naive and CD4 memory were each run on three plates, CD8 naive on two plates, and CD8 memory on one plate. Per donor, leukapheresis produced somewhere between about 0.85 and 8.9 billion PBMCs. To increase sequencing depth and limit assay-specific biases, TCR repertoire library preparation and sequencing were carried out by different laboratories using diverse techniques. On the study overall, not on this receptor specifically: Higher generation probabilities were observed for clonotypes shared by all four sorted-subset donors than for non-shared clonotypes. About 5% of naive CD4, 3.5% of naive CD8, about 2.4% of memory CD4, and about 0.4% of memory CD8 clonotypes were shared across a few donors. Because the study included only a small number of donors, the genetic and exposure-history diversity represented was limited. Rarefaction of sorted-subset datasets indicated incomplete sequencing despite the large sequencing depth. Only blood was sampled, and tissue TCR repertoires likely differ from those in blood. Based on pairwise subsampling, the degree of clonotype sharing among donors was expected to be affected by sequencing depth. Larger estimated clonotype richness was generally found for naive subsets than for memory subsets.

Using the deep immunoSEQ assay, TCR CDR3 regions were amplified from genomic DNA by multiplex PCR. Extracted genomic DNA from each cell subset was spread evenly across all wells of several immunoSEQ 96-well plates, with each plate serving as a replicate. Each replicate PCR for sorted subsets received 150 to 250 ng genomic DNA, equal to tens of thousands of T cell genomes. Purified libraries were quantified with a Qubit 3.0 fluorometer, sized on a Bioanalyzer 2100, and re-quantified with the KAPA Library Quantification kit. Every immunoSEQ 96-well plate was sequenced on a dedicated single-read 150-cycle Illumina NextSeq 550 flow cell. In the source study's methods: Because the immunoSEQ output included only junctional sequences and no quality scores, the filtering could not be the same as the filtering used for full-length reads. Sequences were annotated with PyIR, a Python wrapper for IgBLAST v1.9, using IMGT germline references to assign V/J genes and CDR3. Reads were filtered out if the reads had weak V/J assignments (E-value above 1e-6), no CDR3, stop codons, out-of-frame junctions, or ambiguous translated residues. V3J clonotypes were defined as sequences sharing the same inferred V gene, J gene, and CDR3 amino acid sequence. Percentage overlap between repertoires was calculated by dividing the number of shared unique clonotypes by the size of the smaller repertoire. RTK rarefaction, the Chao1 estimator, and Recon v2.1 estimates of unobserved clonotypes were used to assess repertoire richness. Generation probabilities were computed with OLGA for all TCRbeta clonotypes obtained by the gDNA method from several donors. TCRdb stores this immuneACCESS table with in-frame sequences only. Part of the clones is absent; in the studies checked, under half of the shortfall reflects unresolved V genes, and no reason is known for the rest. V, J and clone size are those of that table, while D and trimming were read from the DNA. The sample table records some 2.4 million clones; roughly 93% of these occur just once. The top ten clonotypes cover more than 0.35% of the sample.

Healthy HIV-negative adults with no recently reported acute infections or vaccinations were included as donors. All donors were Caucasian adults living in Nashville, Tennessee, USA. Magnetic negative selection was used to enrich CD4+ T cells, after which naive cells were positively selected on CD45RA and the negative fraction became the memory subset. Blood was collected by leukapheresis, and PBMCs were isolated by Ficoll-Histopaque density gradient centrifugation and then cryopreserved in liquid nitrogen vapor phase. Purity and quantity of every magnetically sorted T cell population were checked by analytical flow cytometry. Genomic DNA was isolated from each sorted fraction and quantified by UV absorbance on a Nanodrop 2000c. Input material: naive CD4+ T cells from PBMCs. The sample's cell subset or site, from its label and the paper: CD45RA+ positively selected. The sequence was obtained from a man between 18 and 29 years old in good health. Some clones in this sample may be carry-over from other donors' samples.

The CDR3 amino acid sequence is: CSVGGLMNTEAFF. The bases read TGCAGCGTTGGGGGGCTCATGAACACTGAAGCTTTCTTT. The chain employs TRBV29-1 and TRBJ1-1; the D segment could be TRBD1, given 6 matching bases. The CDR3 runs 13 residues from the cysteine to the phenylalanine. Here the CDR3 DNA is all that survives: 39 bases in frame from base 1. Cut back by 4 bases and 0 bases, the V and J ends lie 9 bases apart. Looking up the germline V gene yields CDR1 SQVTM and CDR2 ANQGSEA.